This T cell receptor (beta chain) appears in the sequencing data of a study of pediatric ulcerative colitis. Study-level results: Two rectal clonotypes were found only in ulcerative colitis patients, all of them. Rectal repertoires separated controls, mild-moderate and acute severe colitis.

Sequencing depth was up to 500,000 reads per sample. The data were produced by immunoSEQ multiplex PCR, yet TCRdb's version contains in-frame clones alone and is incomplete. The repertoire consists of 10,000 to 13,000 clones, with roughly 82% occurring once and the leading ten covering less than 5%. A note on this clone: Its specificity is unknown.

The V end was cut by 3 bases, the J end by 0 bases, with 6 bases between. Germline assignment: CDR1 SGHVS and CDR2 FNYEAQ. CDR3 length: 14 residues. One to two pinch biopsies were taken from the rectum during colonoscopy. The source material was gut tissue. This TCR derives from a girl aged 10-17 years who was a control in a study of pediatric ulcerative colitis. The chain combines TRBV7-6 with TRBJ1-3; D is ambiguous. The CDR3 loop reads CASSFSDSGNTIYF. The CDR3 DNA follows: TGTGCCAGCAGCTTCTCCGACTCTGGAAACACCATATATTTT. Full variable domain (remainder filled in from reference TRBV7-6 and TRBJ1-3): GAGVSQSPRYKVTKRGQDVALRCDPISGHVSLYWYRQALGQGPEFLTYFNYEAQQDKSGLPNDRFSAERPEGSISTLTIQRTEQRDSAMYRCASSFSDSGNTIYFGEGSWLTVV.